The following is a T cell receptor beta chain sequence with its context. Its antigen is not identified. The data stem from a study of cytomegalovirus exposure and HLA in healthy donors. General observations from the study: In a later analysis, the majority of CMV-associated beta chains seemingly showed HLA restriction. Analysis was carried out at a later point, and it linked a missense DCLRE1C variant to TCR beta V- and J-gene trimming. Altogether, 160 or so TCR beta chains were recorded as cytomegalovirus-associated.

PCR employed 60 Vbeta and 13 Jbeta primers. Here immunoSEQ multiplex PCR was the method, and the copy in TCRdb shows in-frame clones only, minus some. The sample shows under 110,000 clones, about 64% of them seen only once. CDR1 and CDR2 (germline): MNHEY, SMNVEV (reference sequence). Between the trimmed V and J ends, which lost 8 bases and 1 base, there was a span of 8 bases. The CDR3 consists of 13 residues. This chain uses TRBV27 with TRBJ2-2, with D hard to call. The source is a female donor in good health and CMV-seronegative. Input material: PBMCs. The CDR3 bases are TGTGCCAGCCGAAGGAGGAACACCGGGGAGCTGTTTTTT. Its protein is CASRRRNTGELFF.